Listed here are 32 T cell receptor beta chains from one sample, sequenced in a study of blood T cell repertoires in COVID-19. Sequencing used immunoSEQ multiplex PCR; TCRdb keeps in-frame clones, though not all of them. The table shows more than 200,000 clones, with around nine tenths occurring only once. Sequenced: peripheral blood. The receptors come from an older woman with COVID-19, enrolled during active disease.

The chain joins TRBV5-4 to TRBJ2-7, with D maybe TRBD1 (6 bases). The germline V gene has CDR1 SGHNT and CDR2 YYREEE (reference sequence). Trimming left V 5 bases short and J 6 bases short, with 12 bases between. The CDR3 is 12 amino acids. Here the CDR3 reads CASSTGFSEQYF. The CDR3, as DNA: TGTGCCAGCAGTACAGGGTTTTCCGAGCAGTACTTC.

This clone was seen once. Compared with germline, one end of the junction differs, possibly owing to a read error. V is TRBV30 and J is TRBJ2-1; D is unclear. This CDR3 has 11 amino acids. Germline CDR1 is GTSNPN and CDR2 is SVGIG (reference sequence). DNA for the CDR3: TGTGCCTGGAGTTACTACCATGAGCAGTTCTTC. This sequence encodes CAWSYYHEQFF.

The CDR3 loop is CASSGLAGASEQYF. In DNA form, the CDR3 reads TGTGCCAGCAGTGGACTAGCGGGAGCTAGTGAGCAGTACTTC. V gene TRBV6-2 or TRBV6-3 combines with J gene TRBJ2-7; TRBD2 aligns across 13 bases. The CDR3 sequence is 14 residues long. The trim removed 5 bases at V and 7 bases at J, leaving 5 bases unmatched. The germline V gene encodes CDR1 MNHEY and CDR2 SVGEGT.

This clone was counted only a few times. The J gene is TRBJ2-7, the V gene TRBV5-1; 9 nucleotides line up with TRBD2. After removal of 4 bases from V and 0 bases from J, the junction contained 8 bases not matched to a gene. This CDR3 contains 16 residues. Germline V gene data show CDR1 as SGHRS and CDR2 as YFSETQ. The CDR3 DNA sequence: TGCGCCAGCAGCCGGAATGCGGGAGGGAGCTCCTACGAGCAGTACTTC. It is translated as CASSRNAGGSSYEQYF.

The chain employs TRBV7-6 and TRBJ1-1, with D perhaps TRBD1 (5 bases). Trimming took off 5 bases at V and 1 base at J, with 8 bases between the two ends. There are 13 residues in the CDR3. Germline V lookup: CDR1 SGHVS, CDR2 FNYEAQ. The CDR3 DNA follows: TGTGCCAGCAGCCGGGGGGGGAACACTGAAGCTTTCTTT. Amino acid sequence: CASSRGGNTEAFF.

This rearrangement joins TRBV5-4 to TRBJ1-1; tentative D call: TRBD1 (5 bases). Trimming stripped 3 bases from V and 4 bases from J, with 10 bases between. This CDR3 comprises 13 residues. CDR1 and CDR2 (germline): SGHNT, YYREEE (reference sequence). CDR3 DNA: TGTGCCAGCAGCTACCAGGGTGGCACTGAAGCTTTCTTT. Encoded protein: CASSYQGGTEAFF.

V and J are TRBV5-1 and TRBJ1-6; D gene uncertain. The CDR3 spans 15 residues. V shed 2 bases and J shed 0 bases, with 6 bases lying between them. Germline CDR1 and CDR2: SGHRS and YFSETQ. The CDR3, as DNA: TGCGCCAGCAGCTTCCAGGACTCCTATAATTCACCCCTCCACTTT. Its protein is CASSFQDSYNSPLHF.

The chain employs TRBV7-2 and TRBJ2-3; D remains ambiguous. Trimming took off 1 base at V and 2 bases at J, with 4 bases between the two ends. The CDR3 runs to 13 residues. The germline V gene has CDR1 SGHTA and CDR2 FQGNSA. For the CDR3, the DNA is TGTGCCAGCAGCTTAGGCTACACAGATACGCAGTATTTT. Translating gives CASSLGYTDTQYF.

The chain employs TRBV6-6 and TRBJ2-1; the match to TRBD2 covers 7 bases. The CDR3 has 14 amino acids. With 4 bases clipped from V and 4 bases from J, the junction kept 4 bases outside the gene matches. The germline V gene encodes CDR1 MNHNY and CDR2 SVGAGI (reference sequence). In DNA form, the CDR3 reads TGTGCCAGCAGTTTGCGGGAGAGGTACAATGAGCAGTTCTTC. Its translation is CASSLRERYNEQFF.

The V call is TRBV11-2, the J call TRBJ2-7; TRBD1 aligns across 8 bases. Germline V gene sequence: CDR1 SGHAT, CDR2 FQNNGV. The V and J ends lost 4 bases and 1 base, in that order; junction bases with no gene match: 6. This CDR3 spans 15 amino acids. This chain's CDR3 is CASSSSRTGSYEQYF. The CDR3 DNA reads TGTGCCAGCAGCTCCTCTCGGACAGGGTCCTACGAGCAGTACTTC. The full variable domain, its missing parts supplied by reference TRBV11-2 and TRBJ2-7, is EAGVAQSPRYKIIEKRQSVAFWCNPISGHATLYWYQQILGQGPKLLIQFQNNGVVDDSQLPKDRFSAERLKGVDSTLKIQPAKLEDSAVYLCASSSSRTGSYEQYFGPGTRLTVT.

The chain recombines TRBV30 with TRBJ1-5; possibly TRBD1 for D (5 bases). Germline V lookup: CDR1 GTSNPN, CDR2 SVGIG (reference sequence). This CDR3 contains 13 residues. V lost 7 bases and J lost 6, with 16 bases in between. In nucleotides, the CDR3 is TGTGCCTTTGGGGGGGTTCTGGGTCAGCCCCAGCATTTT. The encoded protein is CAFGGVLGQPQHF.

V is TRBV9 and J is TRBJ2-3; D is possibly TRBD2 (5 bases). The CDR3 runs to 15 residues. Per germline, CDR1 SGDLS and CDR2 YYNGEE. With 0 bases removed from V and 2 bases from J, the gap between germline ends came to 10 bases. Here the CDR3 reads CASSVDGDYTDTQYF. The CDR3 coding sequence is TGTGCCAGCAGCGTAGACGGGGATTACACAGATACGCAGTATTTT.

The chain combines TRBV9 with TRBJ1-3; D is uncertain. The ends were cut back, 0 bases at V and 4 bases at J, with 17 bases in the middle. This CDR3 is 17 amino acids long. Germline CDR1 and CDR2: SGDLS and YYNGEE. The CDR3 is CASSVDHRGRGGNTIYF. As DNA, the CDR3 is TGTGCCAGCAGCGTAGACCACCGAGGACGGGGAGGAAACACCATATATTTT.

This clone came up once. V gene TRBV4-2 combines with J gene TRBJ1-1; 10 positions agree with TRBD1. Germline V gene data show CDR1 as LGHNA and CDR2 as YNFKEQ. V lost 0 bases, J lost 4 bases, and 8 bases stayed unmatched. The CDR3 has 17 residues. The CDR3 spells CASSQDKTGGLGTEAFF. The DNA for the CDR3 is TGTGCCAGCAGCCAAGATAAGACAGGGGGCCTGGGCACTGAAGCTTTCTTT.

V and J are TRBV5-1 and TRBJ2-7, with D unresolved. CDR1 SGHRS and CDR2 YFSETQ come from the germline V gene. The germline V and J ends were trimmed by 4 bases and 2 bases, with 10 bases remaining between them. The CDR3 loop spans 13 amino acids. The CDR3 spells CASSTDGAYEQYF. CDR3 in DNA: TGCGCCAGCAGCACAGACGGTGCCTACGAGCAGTACTTC.

V and J are TRBV15 and TRBJ1-5; D remains ambiguous. Germline V gene lookup returns CDR1 LNHNV and CDR2 YYDKDF (reference sequence). CDR3 length: 14 residues. Between the trimmed V and J ends, which lost 5 bases and 5 bases, there was a span of 13 bases. The CDR3 here is CATSFGGGYQPQHF. In DNA, the CDR3 is TGTGCCACCAGCTTCGGTGGCGGGTATCAGCCCCAGCATTTT.

The CDR3 DNA is TGTGCCAGCAGCCTCTCGGGACTAGCGGGAGAGACCCAGTACTTC. As protein: CASSLSGLAGETQYF. V is TRBV9 and J is TRBJ2-5; TRBD2 matches 12 bases. J lost 4 bases, V lost 4 bases, and 5 bases had no gene match. This CDR3 has 15 amino acids. Germline CDR1 and CDR2: SGDLS and YYNGEE.

The chain is built from TRBV27 and TRBJ1-3; D unresolved. V shed 1 base and J shed 0 bases, with 13 bases lying between them. The germline gives CDR1 MNHEY, CDR2 SMNVEV (reference sequence). There are 17 residues in the CDR3. The DNA of the CDR3 is TGTGCCAGCAGTTTATTGGGGAGTTCTCCCTCTGGAAACACCATATATTTT. Translating gives CASSLLGSSPSGNTIYF.

The genes are TRBV10-2 and TRBJ2-7, with 10 bases identical to TRBD1. The CDR3 runs to 16 residues. The V gene end was trimmed by 3 bases and the J gene end by 2 bases; junction bases not matched to a gene: 7. Germline CDR1 WSHSY, CDR2 SAAADI. CDR3 in amino acids: CASSDPDRGVAYEQYF. CDR3 in DNA: TGCGCCAGCAGTGACCCGGACAGGGGGGTCGCCTACGAGCAGTACTTC.

This chain joins TRBV29-1 and TRBJ2-1; TRBD2 agrees at 12 bases. The CDR3 length is 17 residues. Germline V gene lookup returns CDR1 SQVTM and CDR2 ANQGSEA. J gave up 6 bases and V 6 bases, and 15 bases lay outside the gene matches. The CDR3 loop is CSVDTGLAGGYRNEQFF. CDR3 DNA: TGCAGCGTCGATACTGGGCTAGCGGGAGGGTATCGCAATGAGCAGTTCTTC.

This clone turned up a few times. The gene calls are TRBV9 and TRBJ1-3; D uncertain. V dropped 0 bases and J dropped 0 bases, with 4 bases sitting between them. Germline V lookup: CDR1 SGDLS, CDR2 YYNGEE. This CDR3 has 14 amino acids. CDR3 DNA sequence: TGTGCCAGCAGCGTAGAGAGCTCTGGAAACACCATATATTTT. It specifies CASSVESSGNTIYF.

This clone was detected once. The junction departs from the called germline gene at one end, perhaps through a read error. In DNA, the CDR3 is TGTGCCACCAGCGCTACCCCCGACAGGGAGAAACACCGGGGAGCTGTTTTT. This translates into CATSATPDREKHRGAVF. The chain joins TRBV24-1 to TRBJ2-2; 7 nucleotides match TRBD1. CDR1 KGHDR and CDR2 SFDVKD come from the germline V gene. The CDR3 contains 17 residues.

The chain couples TRBV6-5 to TRBJ1-3; D remains unclear. Germline assignment: CDR1 MNHEY and CDR2 SVGAGI. V was cut by 8 bases and J by 7 bases, with 9 bases left in between. The CDR3 contains 11 residues. The CDR3 nucleotides are TGTGCCAGCCAGGCGGGGAACACCATATATTTT. It codes for CASQAGNTIYF.

To note about this clone: This sample also contains other DNA sequences that code for the same CDR3. The gene calls are TRBV7-9 and TRBJ1-4; possible D gene TRBD1, 6 bases. Trimming left V 5 bases short and J 7 bases short, with 14 bases between. From germline, CDR1 is SEHNR and CDR2 FQNEAQ (reference sequence). This CDR3 spans 14 amino acids. Here the CDR3 reads CASSLTGLGEKLFF. The CDR3 region has the DNA TGTGCCAGCAGCCTTACAGGGCTGGGTGAAAAACTGTTTTTT.

This clone was picked up a small number of times. The chain links TRBV28 to TRBJ2-7, with D perhaps matching TRBD1 (5 bases). The CDR3 has 15 residues. V lost 3 bases and J lost 3, with 15 bases in between. Germline lookup yields CDR1 MDHEN and CDR2 SYDVKM. CDR3 residues: CASSFLGQGIYEQYF. CDR3 nucleotides: TGTGCCAGCAGTTTCTTGGGGCAGGGAATCTACGAGCAGTACTTC. Filled out from reference TRBV28 and TRBJ2-7, the complete variable domain reads DVKVTQSSRYLVKRTGEKVFLECVQDMDHENMFWYRQDPGLGLRLIYFSYDVKMKEKGDIPEGYSVSREKKERFSLILESASTNQTSMYLCASSFLGQGIYEQYFGPGTRLTVT.

This rearrangement joins TRBV19 to TRBJ2-3, with 9 bases aligning to TRBD1. The CDR3 totals 15 residues. In germline, CDR1 is LNHDA, CDR2 SQIVND (reference sequence). V lost 6 bases to trimming and J lost 1 base; unmatched junction nucleotides: 5. The CDR3 spells CASSPRDRGTDTQYF. The CDR3 DNA follows: TGTGCCAGTAGCCCCCGGGACAGGGGCACAGATACGCAGTATTTT.

This clone was found once. The V gene is TRBV5-1, the J gene TRBJ2-5; maybe TRBD2 (5 bases). The V end was cut by 1 base, the J end by 5 bases, with 15 bases between. Germline values: CDR1 SGHRS, CDR2 YFSETQ. This CDR3 is 15 amino acids long. In nucleotides, the CDR3 is TGCGCCAGCAGCTTGTTCGGGGAAGTGTTGGAGACCCAGTACTTC. Its translation: CASSLFGEVLETQYF.

The rearrangement uses TRBV5-1 and TRBJ1-6; 10 bases agree with TRBD1. The germline V gene has CDR1 SGHRS and CDR2 YFSETQ. V dropped 4 bases and J dropped 10; count of bases not matched to a gene: 5. CDR3 size: 14 residues. The DNA for the CDR3 is TGCGCCAGCAGCATGACAGGGGGCGAATCACCCCTCCACTTT. Translating it yields CASSMTGGESPLHF.

V is TRBV18 and J is TRBJ2-5; 7 bases align to TRBD1. Germline V CDR1 and CDR2: KGHSH, LQKENI. CDR3 length equals 14 residues. V shed 4 bases, J shed 4 bases, and the junction held 6 bases outside the gene matches. The DNA for the CDR3 is TGTGCCAGCTCACGTTTACGGACAGGAGAGACCCAGTACTTC. Its translation: CASSRLRTGETQYF.

The J gene is TRBJ2-1, the V gene TRBV7-9; 12 bases agree with TRBD2. This CDR3 comprises 15 residues. The germline gives CDR1 SEHNR, CDR2 FQNEAQ (reference sequence). V lost 5 bases, J lost 9 bases, and 8 bases stayed unmatched. The CDR3 is CASSLPGLAGSEQFF. CDR3 DNA: TGTGCCAGCAGCCTCCCCGGACTAGCGGGAAGTGAGCAGTTCTTC.

There are a few counts of this clone. The chain carries TRBV15 and TRBJ2-4; tentative D call: TRBD2 (6 bases). Germline V gene sequence: CDR1 LNHNV, CDR2 YYDKDF (reference sequence). Trimming stripped 0 bases from V and 7 bases from J, with 13 bases between. The CDR3 runs to 15 residues. The CDR3 DNA reads TGTGCCACCAGCAGAGAATCGGGAGAGAGTAACATTCAGTACTTC. It translates to CATSRESGESNIQYF.

The table lists this clone with a few counts. Other nucleotide sequences from this sample produce the same CDR3. The V gene is TRBV30, the J gene TRBJ1-5; D is undetermined. The germline V gene has CDR1 GTSNPN and CDR2 SVGIG (reference sequence). Trimming removed 4 bases at V and 2 bases at J, with 9 bases between. The CDR3 sequence is 13 residues long. CDR3 protein: CAWNRGGNQPQHF. CDR3 DNA: TGTGCCTGGAACCGAGGAGGCAATCAGCCCCAGCATTTT.